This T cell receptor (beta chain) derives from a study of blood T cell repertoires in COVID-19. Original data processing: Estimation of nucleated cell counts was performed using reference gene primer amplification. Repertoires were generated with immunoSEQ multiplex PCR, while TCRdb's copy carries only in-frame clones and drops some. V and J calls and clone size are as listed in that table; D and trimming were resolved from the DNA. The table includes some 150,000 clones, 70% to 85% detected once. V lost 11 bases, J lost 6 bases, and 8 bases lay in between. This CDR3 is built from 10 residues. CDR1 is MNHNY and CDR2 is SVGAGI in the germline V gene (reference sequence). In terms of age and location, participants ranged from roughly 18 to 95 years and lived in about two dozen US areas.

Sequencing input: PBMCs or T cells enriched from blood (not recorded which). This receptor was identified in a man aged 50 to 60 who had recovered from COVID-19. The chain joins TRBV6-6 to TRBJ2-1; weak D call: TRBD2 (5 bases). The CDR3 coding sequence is TGTGCCCACGGGGTCAATGAGCAGTTCTTC. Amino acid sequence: CAHGVNEQFF.